The T cell receptor (beta chain) described here comes from a study of patients and donors after allogeneic stem cell transplantation. MiXCR, run by TCRdb on the RT-PCR reads, gives a single entry per CDR3 protein. This sample carries around 200,000 distinct CDR3 sequences, less than 50% of them seen once, and the ten largest clones take about 9.9%. From germline, CDR1 is MNHEY and CDR2 SMNVEV (reference sequence). Trimming removed 4 bases from V and 1 base from J; junction bases left unmatched: 6. The CDR3 runs to 16 residues. The sample holds many counts of this clonotype. The chain links TRBV27 to TRBJ1-4, with TRBD1 matching over 7 bases. The source of this sequence is a human donor who was either an allogeneic HSCT recipient or a stem cell or donor lymphocyte infusion donor (not recorded which). It is not recorded whose cells these are; they may come from a transplant donor. Sequencing was performed on blood, either unsorted or a sorted T cell fraction (not recorded which). CDR3 region: CASSSRTGLTNEKLFF. The CDR3 bases are TGTGCCAGCAGTTCCAGGACAGGTTTAACTAATGAAAAACTGTTTTTT.